Included here is one T cell receptor (beta chain) sequence, with context. As yet, its antigen is unknown. These data are taken from a study of T cell responses to AZD1222 COVID-19 vaccine. Measured with immunoSEQ multiplex PCR; TCRdb has only the in-frame clones, and not every one. The table has approximately 120,000 clones, less than 95% seen once. The CDR3 loop spans 16 amino acids. CDR1 MNHEY and CDR2 SMNVEV come from the germline V gene (reference sequence). V lost 7 bases, J lost 0 bases, and 7 bases stayed unmatched. Study results and limitations: Without day 14 samples, only post-peak T cell repertoires were studied. A mostly white British donor set with more females was recruited, and clonal diversity was possibly underestimated. Compared with day 0, the breadth and depth of the Spike-specific TCR repertoire rose significantly after two doses of AZD1222.

The sequences come from peripheral blood, collected on day 0 of MenACWY control vaccination. This receptor was identified in an adult in good health. The chain couples TRBV27 to TRBJ2-1, with TRBD2 matching over 9 bases. The CDR3 loop is CASTELAGSSYNEQFF. The CDR3 DNA reads as TGTGCCAGCACCGAACTAGCGGGCTCCTCCTACAATGAGCAGTTCTTC.